The 14 T cell receptor beta chains listed next were all sequenced from one sample in a study of T cell changes during pregnancy in multiple sclerosis. The data were produced by immunoSEQ multiplex PCR, yet TCRdb's version contains in-frame clones alone and is incomplete. Here the sample spans approximately 20,000 clones, about 90% being singletons. Here the sequenced sample was CD8+ T cells from peripheral blood mononuclear cells, taken after pregnancy. All receptors come from a female donor in good health, enrolled as a control in a pregnancy study.

The chain uses TRBV4-2 and TRBJ2-2; D is possibly TRBD1 (5 bases). The CDR3 spans 16 residues. Germline CDR1 and CDR2: LGHNA and YNFKEQ. Trimming cost V 5 bases and J 6 bases, with 19 bases left between them. The CDR3 DNA reads TGTGCCAGCAGCTACAAGGGTACAGGTCTATCCGGGGAGCTGTTTTTT. Protein product: CASSYKGTGLSGELFF.

The CDR3 DNA reads TGTGCCAGCAGTCTAGGCACTGAAGCTTTCTTT. As protein: CASSLGTEAFF. The J gene is TRBJ1-1, the V gene TRBV27, with unresolved D. This CDR3 has 11 residues. The V gene's germline CDR1 is MNHEY and CDR2 SMNVEV (reference sequence). With 5 bases removed from V and 4 bases from J, the gap between germline ends came to 5 bases.

This chain uses TRBV7-6 with TRBJ1-3; tentatively, D is TRBD1 (6 bases). Trimming left V 6 bases short and J 0 bases short, with 24 bases between. CDR1 is SGHVS, CDR2 FNYEAQ, per germline. This CDR3 contains 19 residues. This chain's CDR3 is CASSRDTKGGQGSGNTIYF. In DNA, the CDR3 is TGTGCCAGCAGTCGAGATACCAAAGGGGGTCAGGGCTCTGGAAACACCATATATTTT.

This clone was seen more than once but under ten times. The chain uses TRBV4-3 and TRBJ1-4; D possibly corresponds to TRBD1 (5 bases). CDR3 length: 16 amino acids. Germline V gene sequence: CDR1 LGHNA, CDR2 YSLEER. V was cut by 0 bases and J by 7 bases, with 15 bases left in between. CDR3 nucleotide sequence: TGCGCCAGCAGCCAAGATCCGGCTAGCGGGGGTGAAAAACTGTTTTTT. Translation: CASSQDPASGGEKLFF.

The V gene is TRBV19, the J gene TRBJ2-7; possibly TRBD1 for D (6 bases). Germline V gene lookup returns CDR1 LNHDA and CDR2 SQIVND (reference sequence). V lost 5 bases, J lost 4 bases, and 9 bases lay in between. The CDR3 runs to 12 residues. In DNA form, the CDR3 reads TGTGCCAGTAGTCCGGACAGATACGAGCAGTACTTC. This gives the protein CASSPDRYEQYF.

This chain uses TRBV4-1 with TRBJ2-1, with 7 bases lining up with TRBD2. Looked up from germline, CDR1 is MGHRA and CDR2 is YSYEKL. The V and J ends lost 1 base and 0 bases, in that order; junction bases with no gene match: 0. The CDR3 is 15 amino acids. The CDR3 region is CASSQGTSSYNEQFF. The CDR3 coding sequence is TGCGCCAGCAGCCAAGGGACTAGCTCCTACAATGAGCAGTTCTTC.

The rearrangement links TRBV27 to TRBJ1-2; D not resolved. Germline V gives CDR1 MNHEY, CDR2 SMNVEV (reference sequence). V was cut by 5 bases and J by 8 bases, with 18 bases left in between. CDR3 length: 14 residues. CDR3 loop: CASSLSGQKRGYTF. In DNA, the CDR3 is TGTGCCAGCAGTCTAAGCGGCCAAAAGAGGGGCTACACCTTC.

The chain couples TRBV5-1 to TRBJ2-2, with TRBD1 matching 7 bases. CDR3 length equals 17 residues. The germline V gene has CDR1 SGHRS and CDR2 YFSETQ. V trimming: 2 bases; J trimming: 0 bases; junction bases outside the gene matches: 7. The CDR3 coding sequence is TGCGCCAGCAGCTTCGTCGTAACAGGGGCGAACACCGGGGAGCTGTTTTTT. This gives the protein CASSFVVTGANTGELFF.

This clone was seen a single time. The CDR3 region is CASSQADQGGGEQYF. For the CDR3, the DNA is TGCGCCAGCAGCCAAGCAGATCAGGGCGGCGGCGAGCAGTACTTC. The chain uses TRBV4-1 and TRBJ2-7, with TRBD1 as a possible D gene (5 bases). The CDR3 runs to 15 residues. Germline V gene sequence: CDR1 MGHRA, CDR2 YSYEKL. V lost 1 base and J 6 bases, leaving 16 bases between the germline ends.

The rearrangement joins TRBV5-6 to TRBJ2-3; 8 nucleotides line up with TRBD2. CDR1 SGHDT and CDR2 YYEEEE come from the germline V gene. J gave up 6 bases and V 1 base, and 7 bases lay outside the gene matches. The length of the CDR3 is 15 residues. The CDR3 loop is CASSLRRGGWDTQYF. The DNA of the CDR3 is TGTGCCAGCAGCTTGAGACGGGGGGGCTGGGATACGCAGTATTTT.

The genes are TRBV7-6 and TRBJ2-2, with 7 bases lining up with TRBD2. The CDR3 spans 18 residues. Germline loops: CDR1 SGHVS, CDR2 FNYEAQ. J gave up 7 bases and V 1 base, and 15 bases lay outside the gene matches. Here the CDR3 reads CASSLDANAGVIHGELFF. The CDR3 DNA follows: TGTGCCAGCAGCTTAGATGCTAACGCGGGGGTTATACACGGGGAGCTGTTTTTT.

The chain recombines TRBV9 with TRBJ1-1, with unresolved D. CDR1 and CDR2 (germline): SGDLS, YYNGEE. Trimming stripped 4 bases from V and 3 bases from J, with 7 bases between. The CDR3 has 12 residues. CDR3 bases: TGTGCCAGCAGCAAATCGGACACTGAAGCTTTCTTT. Its translation is CASSKSDTEAFF. Full variable domain (missing parts from reference TRBV9 and TRBJ1-1): DSGVTQTPKHLITATGQRVTLRCSPRSGDLSVYWYQQSLDQGLQFLIQYYNGEERAKGNILERFSAQQFPDLHSELNLSSLELGDSALYFCASSKSDTEAFFGQGTRLTVV.

The J gene is TRBJ1-2, the V gene TRBV30; D remains unclear. Germline V gene data show CDR1 as GTSNPN and CDR2 as SVGIG (reference sequence). The CDR3 is made up of 16 amino acids. Trimming shortened V by 5 bases and J by 0 bases, and 19 bases separated the two germline ends. For the CDR3, the DNA is TGTGCCTGGCTGAGGGCAGTGGGTATTACTAACTATGGCTACACCTTC. Encoded protein: CAWLRAVGITNYGYTF.

The chain recombines TRBV4-3 with TRBJ1-1; no reliable D call. The V end lost 1 base, the J end lost 0 bases, and 9 bases lay between the germline ends. This CDR3 contains 15 residues. CDR1 is LGHNA, CDR2 YSLEER, per germline. The CDR3 loop reads CASSQVDGVNTEAFF. The CDR3 coding sequence is TGCGCCAGCAGCCAAGTCGACGGAGTGAACACTGAAGCTTTCTTT.